This T cell receptor beta chain originates from a study of T cells after yellow fever vaccination. Notes on the study in general: The appearance of a small share of clonotypes in both CD4 and CD8 compartments was observed.

The CDR3 contains 15 residues. Trimming cost V 7 bases and J 5 bases; bases outside gene matches: 5. Germline loops: CDR1 LNHDA, CDR2 SQIVND (reference sequence). As concerns this clonotype: The antigen is unknown.

They built TCR cDNA with 5'RACE template switching, a step that put in a universal primer site and UMIs. A single record per CDR3 protein comes from TCRdb applying MiXCR to the 5' RACE reads. The sample consists of 300,000 to 400,000 distinct CDR3 sequences, roughly 10% of them appearing once. The chain combines TRBV19 with TRBJ1-6; TRBD1 agrees at 10 bases. The clonotype originates from a man between 18 and 29 years old who received the YFV17D yellow fever vaccine. This specimen consisted of CD4+ T cells sorted from PBMCs, obtained 45 days after the yellow fever booster vaccination. As DNA, the CDR3 is TGTGCCAGTACGAGGGACAGGGGCCATAATTCACCCCTCCACTTT. Translated: CASTRDRGHNSPLHF.